The clone carrying this TCR beta chain is called medium-sized based on its frequency. Its matching antigen is unknown. The read terminates 3 residues ahead of where the CDR3 ends, so the germline J gene completes it. Germline CDR1 reads SGHVS; CDR2 reads FQNEAQ. The CDR3 totals 15 residues. V dropped 2 bases and J dropped 2 bases, with 12 bases sitting between them. Measured with immunoSEQ multiplex PCR; TCRdb has only the in-frame clones, and not every one. This sample carries more than 2,500 clones, with around 4.9% going to the ten biggest clones. Recipient PBMCs carried a CFSE label and met irradiated graft donor PBMCs for approximately six days before FACS sorting. The entry originates in a study of Tregs in tolerant kidney transplant recipients.

The V call is TRBV7-8, the J call TRBJ1-1; D possibly corresponds to TRBD1 (6 bases). This sequence was found in a human patient who received a combined kidney and bone marrow transplant. Sequenced here: CD8+ T cells from blood cultured with allogeneic cells, sampled before the transplant. CDR3: CASSLLGGRNTEAFF. Partial CDR3 DNA: TGTGCCAGCAGCTTATTGGGGGGGCGAAACACTGAA.